The following is a TCR beta chain sequence with its context. The antigen remains undetermined. One end of the junction varies from germline; a read error may be responsible. Molecular barcoded adaptors covering alpha/delta and beta/gamma chains were used on around 370 ng RNA. One entry per CDR3 protein results from TCRdb running MiXCR on the reads. Here the sample spans fewer than 150,000 distinct CDR3 sequences, 10% to 15% being singletons. This record comes from a study of read filtering for tumor transcriptome and immune sequencing. Background on the study: Fewer than 10 patients were R-ISS I, some 15 were R-ISS II, about seven were R-ISS III. Study results and limitations: Approximately 77% of IR-seq clonotypes had a single read, yet these held approximately 4% of reads.

Germline values: CDR1 DFQATT, CDR2 SNEGSKA (reference sequence). The CDR3 loop spans 15 amino acids. The chain combines TRBV20-1 with TRBJ2-3; no definite D call. The specimen was a population of CD138-negative cells sorted from bone marrow. The sequence derives from a donor at least 40 years old with multiple myeloma. DNA of the CDR3: TGCAGTGCTAGCGTCCCGGAGAGTAGCATAGATACGCAGTATTTT. Translated, it gives CSASVPESSIDTQYF.